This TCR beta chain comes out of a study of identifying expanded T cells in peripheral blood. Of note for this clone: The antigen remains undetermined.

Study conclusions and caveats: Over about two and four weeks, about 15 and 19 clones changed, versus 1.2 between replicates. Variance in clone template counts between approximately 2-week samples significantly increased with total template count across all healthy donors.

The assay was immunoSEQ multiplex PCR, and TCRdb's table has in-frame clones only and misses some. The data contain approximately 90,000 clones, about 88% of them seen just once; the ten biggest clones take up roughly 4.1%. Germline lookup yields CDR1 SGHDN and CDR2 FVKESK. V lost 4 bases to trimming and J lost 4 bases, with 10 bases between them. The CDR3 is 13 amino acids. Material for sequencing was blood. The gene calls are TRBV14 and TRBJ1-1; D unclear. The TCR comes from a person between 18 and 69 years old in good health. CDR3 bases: TGTGCCAGCAGCCGGTACACGGGCACTGAAGCTTTCTTT. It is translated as CASSRYTGTEAFF.